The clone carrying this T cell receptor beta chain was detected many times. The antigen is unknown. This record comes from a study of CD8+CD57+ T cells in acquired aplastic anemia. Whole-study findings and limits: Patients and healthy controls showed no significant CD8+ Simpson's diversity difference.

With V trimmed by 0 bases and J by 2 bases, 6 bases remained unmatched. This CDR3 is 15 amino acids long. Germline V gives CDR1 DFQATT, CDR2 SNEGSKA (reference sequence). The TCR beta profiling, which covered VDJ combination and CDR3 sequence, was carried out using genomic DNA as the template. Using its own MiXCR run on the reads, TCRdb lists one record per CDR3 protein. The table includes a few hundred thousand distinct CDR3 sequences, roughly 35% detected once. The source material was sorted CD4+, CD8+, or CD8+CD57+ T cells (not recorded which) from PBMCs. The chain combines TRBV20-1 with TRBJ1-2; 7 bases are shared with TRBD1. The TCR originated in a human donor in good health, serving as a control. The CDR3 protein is CSARDAGQSNYGYTF. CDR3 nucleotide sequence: TGCAGTGCTAGAGACGCGGGACAGTCCAACTATGGCTACACCTTC.